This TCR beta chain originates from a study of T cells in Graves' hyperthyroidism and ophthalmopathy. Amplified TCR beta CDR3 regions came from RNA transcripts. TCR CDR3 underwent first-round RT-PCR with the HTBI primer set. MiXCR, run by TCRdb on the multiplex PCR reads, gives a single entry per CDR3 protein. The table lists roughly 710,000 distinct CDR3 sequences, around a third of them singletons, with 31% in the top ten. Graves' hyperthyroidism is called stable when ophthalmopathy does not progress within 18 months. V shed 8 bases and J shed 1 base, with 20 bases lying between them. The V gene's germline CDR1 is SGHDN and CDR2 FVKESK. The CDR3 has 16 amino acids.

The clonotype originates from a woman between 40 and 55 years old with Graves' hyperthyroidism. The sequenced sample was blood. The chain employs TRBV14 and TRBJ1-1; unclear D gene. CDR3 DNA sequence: TGTGCCAGCTCACCCCAGGACGGGCGCGGGAACACTGAAGCTTTCTTT. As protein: CASSPQDGRGNTEAFF.